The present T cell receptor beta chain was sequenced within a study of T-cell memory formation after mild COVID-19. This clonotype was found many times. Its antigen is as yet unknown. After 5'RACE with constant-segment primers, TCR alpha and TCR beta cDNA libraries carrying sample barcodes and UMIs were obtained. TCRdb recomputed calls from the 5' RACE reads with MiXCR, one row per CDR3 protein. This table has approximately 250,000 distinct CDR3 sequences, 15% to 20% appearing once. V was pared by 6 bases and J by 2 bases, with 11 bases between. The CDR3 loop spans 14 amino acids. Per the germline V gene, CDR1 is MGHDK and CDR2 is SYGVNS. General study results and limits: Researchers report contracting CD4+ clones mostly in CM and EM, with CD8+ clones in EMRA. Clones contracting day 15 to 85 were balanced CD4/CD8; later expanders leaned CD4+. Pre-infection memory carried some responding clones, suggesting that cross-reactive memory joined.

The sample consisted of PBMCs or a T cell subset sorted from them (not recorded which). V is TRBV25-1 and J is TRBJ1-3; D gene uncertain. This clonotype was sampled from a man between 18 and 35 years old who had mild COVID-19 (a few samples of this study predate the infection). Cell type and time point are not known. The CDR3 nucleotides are TGTGCCAGCAGCCCCGGCCATACTGGAAACACCATATATTTT. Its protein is CASSPGHTGNTIYF.